This record covers a single T cell receptor (beta chain). Per germline, CDR1 ENHRY and CDR2 SYGVKD. CDR3 size: 13 residues. V shed 8 bases and J shed 2 bases, with 11 bases lying between them. Repertoires were generated with immunoSEQ multiplex PCR, while TCRdb's copy carries only in-frame clones and drops some. The repertoire has some 66,000 clones, about 78% of them found once; the top ten carry roughly 5%. The sample comes from a study of memory CD4+ T cells and cytomegalovirus serostatus. The overall study: Healthy Belgian adult donors included under ten CMV-positive and around 25 CMV-negative people.

Single viable CD3+CD4+CD8-CD45RO+ cells were sorted as the memory CD4+ T cells. Positive selection with CD4 microbeads enriched total CD4+ T cells. V is TRBV10-3 and J is TRBJ2-3; D may be TRBD1 (6 bases). This clonotype originated in an adult in good health and CMV-seropositive. Sequenced: memory CD4+ T cells from blood. The CDR3 spells CAIEGDSTDTQYF. Here the CDR3 DNA reads TGTGCCATCGAGGGGGATTCCACAGATACGCAGTATTTT.